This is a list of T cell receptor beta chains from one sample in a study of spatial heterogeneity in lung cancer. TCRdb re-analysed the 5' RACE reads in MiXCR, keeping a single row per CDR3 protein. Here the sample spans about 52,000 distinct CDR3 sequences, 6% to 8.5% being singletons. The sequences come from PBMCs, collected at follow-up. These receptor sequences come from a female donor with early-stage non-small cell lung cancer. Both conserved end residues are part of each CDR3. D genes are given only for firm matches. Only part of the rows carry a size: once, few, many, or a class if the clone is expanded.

CDR3 DNA: TGTGCCAGCAGTTACCCCGGGACAGGAGACACCGGGGAGCTGTTTTTT
CDR3 protein: CASSYPGTGDTGELFF
J gene: TRBJ2-2
clone size: many
V gene: TRBV6-2/TRBV6-3
D gene: TRBD1

CDR3 DNA: TGTGCCGGGAGGGCAGGGGAGGGCTACACCTTC
CDR3 protein: CAGRAGEGYTF
J gene: TRBJ1-2
clone size: few
V gene: TRBV30
D gene: NA

CDR3 DNA: TGTGCCAGCAGCACTAGGGAGGGGTTAGGAGAGACCCAGTACTTC
CDR3 protein: CASSTREGLGETQYF
J gene: TRBJ2-5
clone size: many
V gene: TRBV7-2
D gene: TRBD2

CDR3 DNA: TGTGCCAGCAGCTTGTTGGGGGGCGATAATCAGCCCCAGCATTTT
CDR3 protein: CASSLLGGDNQPQHF
J gene: TRBJ1-5
clone size: few
V gene: TRBV5-5
D gene: NA

CDR3 DNA: TGTGCCAGCAGTATAGTAGGAACCGGGGAGCTGTTTTTT
CDR3 protein: CASSIVGTGELFF
J gene: TRBJ2-2
clone size: few
V gene: TRBV9
D gene: NA

CDR3 DNA: TGTGCCAGCAGTTTGGCCGGTAGCTCTGGAAACACCATATATTTT
CDR3 protein: CASSLAGSSGNTIYF
J gene: TRBJ1-3
clone size: few
V gene: TRBV12-3/TRBV12-4
D gene: NA

CDR3 DNA: TGTGCCAGCAGGCCACATGACGGCTATGGCTACACCTTC
CDR3 protein: CASRPHDGYGYTF
J gene: TRBJ1-2
clone size: few
V gene: TRBV28
D gene: NA

CDR3 DNA: TGTGCCAGCAGCCCCCGTTCGGGAGGGGGCGGGGGTACGCAGTATTTT
CDR3 protein: CASSPRSGGGGGTQYF
J gene: TRBJ2-3
clone size: many
V gene: TRBV7-2
D gene: NA

CDR3 DNA: TGCAGTGCTAGTTTGAGCTCCTACAATGAGCAGTTCTTC
CDR3 protein: CSASLSSYNEQFF
J gene: TRBJ2-1
clone size: many
V gene: TRBV20-1
D gene: NA

CDR3 DNA: TGCGCCAGCAGCCAGGACAGACCTACTTCACCCCTCCACTTT
CDR3 protein: CASSQDRPTSPLHF
J gene: TRBJ1-6
clone size: NA
V gene: TRBV4-3
D gene: NA

CDR3 DNA: TGCAGTGCTAGAGATAGAGGGGGGACAGGATCCACCAAAAACATTCAGTACTTC
CDR3 protein: CSARDRGGTGSTKNIQYF
J gene: TRBJ2-4
clone size: NA
V gene: TRBV20-1
D gene: TRBD1

CDR3 DNA: TGTGCCAGCACCGGGACAGGGATCCCTCTTAACTTC
CDR3 protein: CASTGTGIPLNF
J gene: TRBJ2-5
clone size: many
V gene: TRBV2
D gene: TRBD1

CDR3 DNA: TGCAGTGCCAAGGGGGGCGAAAAACTGTTTTTT
CDR3 protein: CSAKGGEKLFF
J gene: TRBJ1-4
clone size: NA
V gene: TRBV20-1
D gene: NA

CDR3 DNA: TGTGCCAGCAGCCCTACAACGACGACAGGGCGGAATGAGCAGTTCTTC
CDR3 protein: CASSPTTTTGRNEQFF
J gene: TRBJ2-1
clone size: few
V gene: TRBV7-8
D gene: TRBD1

CDR3 DNA: TGTGCCAGCAGCCTTACAGTGGCAAATACTGAAGCTTTCTTT
CDR3 protein: CASSLTVANTEAFF
J gene: TRBJ1-1
clone size: few
V gene: TRBV7-9
D gene: NA

CDR3 DNA: TGCAGTGCTGGGGGCGTGAGCACAGATACGCAGTATTTT
CDR3 protein: CSAGGVSTDTQYF
J gene: TRBJ2-3
clone size: many
V gene: TRBV20-1
D gene: NA

CDR3 DNA: TGCAGTGCGATCTGGCAGGGTTTCGATCAGCCCCAGCATTTT
CDR3 protein: CSAIWQGFDQPQHF
J gene: TRBJ1-5
clone size: NA
V gene: TRBV20-1
D gene: NA

CDR3 DNA: TGTGCCAGCAGCTTAAAAGGGAATTCACCCCTCCACTTT
CDR3 protein: CASSLKGNSPLHF
J gene: TRBJ1-6
clone size: few
V gene: TRBV11-2
D gene: NA